This T cell receptor (beta chain) was sequenced during a study of T cell responses to AZD1222 COVID-19 vaccine. Regarding the study as a whole: White British donors predominated, females outnumbered males, and clonal diversity was possibly underestimated.

This clone has a single count. What it binds is unknown. In germline, CDR1 is SQVTM, CDR2 ANQGSEA. Trimming pared 2 bases from V and 5 bases from J, leaving 4 bases between. This CDR3 region has 12 residues. Method: immunoSEQ multiplex PCR; TCRdb's copy keeps in-frame clones and lacks some. Counted here are more than 85,000 clones, around 92% occurring once; the ten biggest clones make up approximately 8%. This specimen was peripheral blood, taken on day 0 of AZD1222 vaccination. This rearrangement joins TRBV29-1 to TRBJ1-6; D is uncertain. This receptor was obtained from an adult in good health. The CDR3 nucleotides are TGCAGCGTTGAATCCGATAATTCACCCCTCCACTTT. As protein: CSVESDNSPLHF.